This T cell receptor (beta chain) was sequenced during a study of technical replicates of blood from several donors. The CDR3 loop spans 15 amino acids. Trimming removed 6 bases from V and 8 bases from J; junction bases left unmatched: 15. From germline, CDR1 is KGHSH and CDR2 LQKENI. The assay was immunoSEQ multiplex PCR, and TCRdb's table has in-frame clones only and misses some. The data show some 80,000 clones, approximately 97% seen once. This chain connects TRBV18 to TRBJ1-2; TRBD1 agrees at 7 bases. This receptor was identified in a human donor in good health. The specimen sequenced was T cells isolated from PBMCs. CDR3 residues: CASSPEPGGRWGYTF. CDR3 coding DNA: TGTGCCAGCTCGCCGGAACCAGGGGGACGGTGGGGCTACACCTTC.